One and the same sample provided the 19 T cell receptor beta chains below, sequenced in a study of T cells after yellow fever vaccination. One entry per CDR3 protein results from TCRdb running MiXCR on the 5' RACE reads. Of 620,000 or so distinct CDR3 sequences in the sample, around a sixth were seen once. The input for sequencing was PBMCs, taken 4 to 5 days after the first yellow fever vaccination. The receptors were sampled from a man between 18 and 35 years old who received the YFV17D yellow fever vaccine.

In this sample, this clonotype turned up a few times. For the CDR3, the DNA is TGTGCCAGCAGTTTAGCTCAGGATGGCTACACCTTC. This translates into CASSLAQDGYTF. V usage is TRBV12-3 or TRBV12-4 and J usage is TRBJ1-2; no clear D gene. CDR3 length equals 12 residues. Trimming pared 0 bases from V and 6 bases from J, leaving 5 bases between.

The gene calls are TRBV12-3 or TRBV12-4 and TRBJ2-1; TRBD1 might be the D (6 bases). The germline V and J ends were trimmed by 6 bases and 4 bases, with 16 bases remaining between them. The CDR3 sequence is 15 residues long. CDR3 sequence (DNA): TGTGCCAGCAGACCCCGGACAGCCTTTTACAATGAGCAGTTCTTC. As protein: CASRPRTAFYNEQFF.

The CDR3 DNA follows: TGCGCCAGCAGCTTGGGGGACAGGGCGCACTATGGCTACACCTTC. It encodes CASSLGDRAHYGYTF. The chain combines TRBV5-1 with TRBJ1-2; 9 positions match TRBD1. V lost 0 bases to trimming and J lost 3 bases; unmatched junction nucleotides: 3. Germline V gene data show CDR1 as SGHRS and CDR2 as YFSETQ. This CDR3 comprises 15 residues.

This clonotype was observed a few times. The chain combines TRBV10-3 with TRBJ1-5; 8 bases map to TRBD1. The length of the CDR3 is 15 residues. The trim removed 2 bases at V and 5 bases at J, leaving 5 bases unmatched. The germline V gene encodes CDR1 ENHRY and CDR2 SYGVKD. CDR3 amino acids: CAISEAGGGDQPQHF. The CDR3 bases are TGTGCCATCAGTGAGGCAGGGGGCGGTGATCAGCCCCAGCATTTT.

This clonotype was counted between two and nine times. This chain links TRBV11-2 with TRBJ1-2; D remains unclear. The V and J ends lost 0 bases and 0 bases respectively, with 8 bases between them. Germline CDR1 reads SGHAT; CDR2 reads FQNNGV. This CDR3 contains 15 residues. CDR3 in amino acids: CASSLDPGANYGYTF. The CDR3 DNA follows: TGTGCCAGCAGCTTAGACCCAGGAGCTAACTATGGCTACACCTTC.

This clonotype was seen a handful of times. V usage is TRBV27 and J usage is TRBJ1-2; no definite D call. The germline V gene encodes CDR1 MNHEY and CDR2 SMNVEV (reference sequence). Trimming pared 8 bases from V and 4 bases from J, leaving 8 bases between. This CDR3 comprises 11 residues. Here the CDR3 DNA reads TGTGCCAGCGGGTACAGCTATGGCTACACCTTC. Translated: CASGYSYGYTF.

The chain recombines TRBV7-9 with TRBJ2-3, with 9 nucleotides matching TRBD1. From germline, CDR1 is SEHNR and CDR2 FQNEAQ (reference sequence). The CDR3 spans 17 residues. Losses at the gene ends were 0 bases for V and 0 bases for J; bases not matched to a gene: 4. The DNA of the CDR3 is TGTGCCAGCAGCTTAGCCCGGACAGGGGTGAGCACAGATACGCAGTATTTT. It codes for CASSLARTGVSTDTQYF.

In this sample, this clonotype turned up many times. This chain connects TRBV7-8 to TRBJ2-3; possible D gene TRBD2, 6 bases. Germline V gene data show CDR1 as SGHVS and CDR2 as FQNEAQ. Trimming removed 5 bases at V and 5 bases at J, with 20 bases between. The CDR3 is 16 residues long. CDR3 coding DNA: TGTGCCAGCAGCCGTGCGGCGGGGAAGATAGGAGATACGCAGTATTTT. As protein: CASSRAAGKIGDTQYF.

The gene calls are TRBV29-1 and TRBJ1-2, with 9 bases fitting TRBD1. The germline V gene has CDR1 SQVTM and CDR2 ANQGSEA. This CDR3 comprises 14 residues. V shed 3 bases and J 4 bases; nucleotides not matched to a gene: 6. CDR3 nucleotides: TGCAGCGTTGAGGGACAGGGACCCTCCTATGGCTACACCTTC. Its translation is CSVEGQGPSYGYTF.

This clonotype was seen a few times. The chain uses TRBV30 and TRBJ1-2; 9 nucleotides match TRBD1. The length of the CDR3 is 14 residues. The germline V gene has CDR1 GTSNPN and CDR2 SVGIG (reference sequence). After removal of 3 bases from V and 0 bases from J, the junction contained 2 bases not matched to a gene. CDR3 nucleotide sequence: TGTGCCTGGAGGGGACAGGGAGCTAACTATGGCTACACCTTC. Translated: CAWRGQGANYGYTF.

This clonotype appeared a few times. This chain joins TRBV10-3 and TRBJ2-7; tentatively, D is TRBD1 (6 bases). CDR1 and CDR2 (germline): ENHRY, SYGVKD. V was trimmed by 2 bases and J by 2 bases, leaving 16 bases between them. This CDR3 contains 16 residues. CDR3 region: CAISEPTGTRPYEQYV. The CDR3 DNA reads as TGTGCCATCAGTGAGCCTACCGGGACAAGACCCTACGAGCAGTACGTC.

This clonotype has just a few counts. The rearrangement joins TRBV15 to TRBJ2-5; no definite D call. Trimming left V 0 bases short and J 5 bases short, with 10 bases between. Germline-derived CDR1 and CDR2 are LNHNV and YYDKDF (reference sequence). The CDR3 length is 14 residues. This chain's CDR3 is CATSRDNGWETQYF. The CDR3 nucleotides are TGTGCCACCAGCAGAGATAATGGTTGGGAGACCCAGTACTTC. The whole variable domain, filled in from reference TRBV15 and TRBJ2-5, reads DAMVIQNPRYQVTQFGKPVTLSCSQTLNHNVMYWYQQKSSQAPKLLFHYYDKDFNNEADTPDNFQSRRPNTSFCFLDIRSPGLGDTAMYLCATSRDNGWETQYFGPGTRLLVL.

The V and J genes are TRBV29-1 and TRBJ2-5, with 9 bases aligning to TRBD1. The CDR3 has 12 amino acids. CDR1 SQVTM and CDR2 ANQGSEA come from the germline V gene. The V and J ends lost 7 bases and 5 bases, in that order; junction bases with no gene match: 5. DNA for the CDR3: TGCAGCGCCATACAGGGGGCCGAGACCCAGTACTTC. Amino acid sequence: CSAIQGAETQYF. Looking up the rest from reference TRBV29-1 and TRBJ2-5 gives the full variable domain: SAVISQKPSRDICQRGTSLTIQCQVDSQVTMMFWYRQQPGQSLTLIATANQGSEATYESGFVIDKFPISRPNLTFSTLTVSNMSPEDSSIYLCSAIQGAETQYFGPGTRLLVL.

The chain employs TRBV18 and TRBJ2-5; D is ambiguous. Germline V gene lookup returns CDR1 KGHSH and CDR2 LQKENI. This CDR3 contains 13 residues. The V end lost 3 bases, the J end lost 4 bases, and 9 bases lay between the germline ends. The CDR3 coding sequence is TGTGCCAGCTCACCGGCAGATGCAGAGACCCAGTACTTC. Translation: CASSPADAETQYF.

The V and J genes are TRBV4-1 and TRBJ2-5; no reliable D call. Between the trimmed V and J ends, which lost 1 base and 12 bases, there was a span of 9 bases. This CDR3 contains 11 residues. The germline V gene has CDR1 MGHRA and CDR2 YSYEKL. CDR3 coding DNA: TGCGCCAGCAGCCAAGTCGGACCTAAGTACTTC. It translates to CASSQVGPKYF.

This clonotype turned up a few times. The chain is built from TRBV4-1 and TRBJ2-2, with a tentative D call TRBD1 (6 bases). With 5 bases removed from V and 3 bases from J, the gap between germline ends came to 13 bases. Looked up from germline, CDR1 is MGHRA and CDR2 is YSYEKL. The CDR3 totals 15 residues. CDR3 DNA sequence: TGCGCCAGCAGCAGACAGGTCTCGGACACCGGGGAGCTGTTTTTT. Its translation is CASSRQVSDTGELFF.

This clonotype was counted ten times or more. V and J are TRBV20-1 and TRBJ1-2; D unclear. The V and J ends lost 5 bases and 8 bases respectively, with 15 bases between them. Germline CDR1 DFQATT, CDR2 SNEGSKA (reference sequence). This CDR3 is built from 12 residues. For the CDR3, the DNA is TGCAGTGCTCCCGACGCGGGAATCGGCTACACCTTC. It specifies CSAPDAGIGYTF.

Many counts were recorded for this clonotype. The chain is built from TRBV5-1 and TRBJ2-1; no definite D call. The CDR3 covers 15 residues. Germline CDR1 is SGHRS and CDR2 is YFSETQ. V was pared by 0 bases and J by 1 base, with 8 bases between. The CDR3 loop reads CASSLAEFSYNEQFF. The CDR3 DNA reads TGCGCCAGCAGCTTGGCGGAATTTTCCTACAATGAGCAGTTCTTC.

The V call is TRBV4-3, the J call TRBJ1-2; D is unresolved. There are 16 residues in the CDR3. V was clipped by 0 bases and J by 7 bases, with 18 bases between them. CDR1 is LGHNA and CDR2 is YSLEER in the germline V gene. CDR3 protein: CASSQDHRKNTRGYTF. The DNA for the CDR3 is TGCGCCAGCAGCCAAGATCATCGCAAAAACACGCGTGGCTACACCTTC.